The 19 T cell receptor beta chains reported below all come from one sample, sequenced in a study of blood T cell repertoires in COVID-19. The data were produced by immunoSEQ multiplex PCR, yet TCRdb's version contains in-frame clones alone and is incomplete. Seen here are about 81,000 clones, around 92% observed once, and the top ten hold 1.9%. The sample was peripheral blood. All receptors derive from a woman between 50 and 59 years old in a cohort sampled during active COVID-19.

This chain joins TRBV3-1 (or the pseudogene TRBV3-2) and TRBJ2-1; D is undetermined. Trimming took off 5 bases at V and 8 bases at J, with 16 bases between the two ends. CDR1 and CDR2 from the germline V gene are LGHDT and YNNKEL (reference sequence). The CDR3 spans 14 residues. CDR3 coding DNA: TGTGCCAGCAGCTCCCGAGGCCCTAAGGATGAGCAGTTCTTC. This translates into CASSSRGPKDEQFF.

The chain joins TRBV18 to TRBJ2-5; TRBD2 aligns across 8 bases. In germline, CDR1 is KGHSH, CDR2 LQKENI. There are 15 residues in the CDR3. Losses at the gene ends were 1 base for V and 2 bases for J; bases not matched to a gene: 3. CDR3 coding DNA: TGTGCCAGCTCACCACAACGCGGGGGGCAAGAGACCCAGTACTTC. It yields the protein CASSPQRGGQETQYF.

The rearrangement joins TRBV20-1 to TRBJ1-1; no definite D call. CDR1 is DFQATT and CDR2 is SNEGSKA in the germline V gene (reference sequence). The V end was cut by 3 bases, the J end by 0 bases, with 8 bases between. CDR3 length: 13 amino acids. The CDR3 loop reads CSASGSMNTEAFF. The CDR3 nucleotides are TGCAGTGCTAGTGGAAGCATGAACACTGAAGCTTTCTTT.

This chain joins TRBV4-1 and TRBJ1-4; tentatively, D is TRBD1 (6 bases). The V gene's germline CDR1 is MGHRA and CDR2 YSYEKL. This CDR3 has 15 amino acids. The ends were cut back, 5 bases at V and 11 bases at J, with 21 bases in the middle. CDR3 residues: CASSYSTGPIDKLFF. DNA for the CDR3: TGCGCCAGCAGCTACTCGACAGGACCGATTGACAAACTGTTTTTT.

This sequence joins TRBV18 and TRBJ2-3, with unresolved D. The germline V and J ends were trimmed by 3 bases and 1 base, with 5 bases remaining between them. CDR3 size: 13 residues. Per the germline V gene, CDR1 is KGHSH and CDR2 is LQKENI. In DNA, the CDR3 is TGTGCCAGCTCACCCGCGGGCACAGATACGCAGTATTTT. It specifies CASSPAGTDTQYF.

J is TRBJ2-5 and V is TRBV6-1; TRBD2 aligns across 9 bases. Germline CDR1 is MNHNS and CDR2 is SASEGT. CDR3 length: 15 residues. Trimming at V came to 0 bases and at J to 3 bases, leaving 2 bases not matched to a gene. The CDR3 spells CASSEASSGEETQYF. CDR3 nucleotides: TGTGCCAGCAGTGAAGCGTCTAGCGGGGAAGAGACCCAGTACTTC.

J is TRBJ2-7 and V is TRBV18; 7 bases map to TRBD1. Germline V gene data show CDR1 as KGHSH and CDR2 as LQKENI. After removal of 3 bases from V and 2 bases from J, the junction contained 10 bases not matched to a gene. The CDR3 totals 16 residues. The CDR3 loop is CASSPRDSRTTYEQYF. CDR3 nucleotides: TGTGCCAGCTCACCGAGGGACAGCCGCACCACCTACGAGCAGTACTTC.

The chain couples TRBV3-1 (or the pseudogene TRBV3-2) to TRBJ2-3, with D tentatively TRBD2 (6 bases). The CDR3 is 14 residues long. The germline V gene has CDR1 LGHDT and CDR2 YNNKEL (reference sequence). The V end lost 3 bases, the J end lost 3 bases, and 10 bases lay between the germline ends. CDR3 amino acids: CASSHRDFTDTQYF. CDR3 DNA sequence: TGTGCCAGCAGCCACCGGGACTTTACAGATACGCAGTATTTT.

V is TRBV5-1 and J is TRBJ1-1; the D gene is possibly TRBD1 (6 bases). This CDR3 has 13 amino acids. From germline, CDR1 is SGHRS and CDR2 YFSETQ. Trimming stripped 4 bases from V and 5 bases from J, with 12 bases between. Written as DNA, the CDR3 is TGCGCCAGCAGCAAAGGGCAGGGGACTGAAGCTTTCTTT. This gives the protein CASSKGQGTEAFF.

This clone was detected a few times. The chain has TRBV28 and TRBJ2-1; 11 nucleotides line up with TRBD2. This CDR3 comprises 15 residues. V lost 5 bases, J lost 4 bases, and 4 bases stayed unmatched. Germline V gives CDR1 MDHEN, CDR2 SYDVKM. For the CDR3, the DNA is TGTGCCAGCAGTCGACTAGCGGGACGATACAATGAGCAGTTCTTC. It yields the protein CASSRLAGRYNEQFF.

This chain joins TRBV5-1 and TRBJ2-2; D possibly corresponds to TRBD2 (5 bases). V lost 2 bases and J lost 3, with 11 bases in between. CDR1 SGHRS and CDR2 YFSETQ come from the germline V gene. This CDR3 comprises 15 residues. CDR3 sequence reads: CASSLASRDTGELFF. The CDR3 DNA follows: TGCGCCAGCAGCTTAGCTAGCCGGGACACCGGGGAGCTGTTTTTT.

CDR3 region: CASSLDGGRNYGYTF. CDR3 bases: TGCGCCAGCAGCTTGGACGGGGGTAGAAACTATGGCTACACCTTC. The rearrangement joins TRBV5-1 to TRBJ1-2, with a tentative D call TRBD1 (5 bases). This CDR3 contains 15 residues. Trimming took 0 bases from V and 2 from J, leaving 11 bases between them. CDR1 and CDR2 (germline): SGHRS, YFSETQ.

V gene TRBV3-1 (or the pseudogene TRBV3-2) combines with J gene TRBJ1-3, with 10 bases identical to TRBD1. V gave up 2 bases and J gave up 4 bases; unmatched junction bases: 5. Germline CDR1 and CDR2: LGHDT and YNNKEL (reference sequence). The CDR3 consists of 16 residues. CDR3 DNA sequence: TGTGCCAGCAGCCAAAGACAGGGGGCGAGGGGAAACACCATATATTTT. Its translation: CASSQRQGARGNTIYF.

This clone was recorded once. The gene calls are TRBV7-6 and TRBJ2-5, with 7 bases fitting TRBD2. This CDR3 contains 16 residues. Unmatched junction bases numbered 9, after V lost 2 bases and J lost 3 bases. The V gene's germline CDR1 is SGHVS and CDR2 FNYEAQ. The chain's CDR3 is CASSLLTGTTKETQYF. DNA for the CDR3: TGTGCCAGCAGCTTATTGACCGGGACTACAAAAGAGACCCAGTACTTC.

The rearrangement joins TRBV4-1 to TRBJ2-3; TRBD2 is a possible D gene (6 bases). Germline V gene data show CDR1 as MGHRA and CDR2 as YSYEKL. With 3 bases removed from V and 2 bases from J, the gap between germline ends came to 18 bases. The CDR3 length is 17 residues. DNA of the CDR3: TGCGCCAGCAGCCAGGGTTACGGAGGGGAGGTCACAGATACGCAGTATTTT. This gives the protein CASSQGYGGEVTDTQYF.

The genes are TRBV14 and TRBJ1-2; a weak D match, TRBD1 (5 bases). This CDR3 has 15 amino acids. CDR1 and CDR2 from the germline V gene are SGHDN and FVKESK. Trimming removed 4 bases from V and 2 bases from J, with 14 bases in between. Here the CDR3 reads CASSRRLDRNYGYTF. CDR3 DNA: TGTGCCAGCAGCCGTCGTCTCGACAGAAACTATGGCTACACCTTC.

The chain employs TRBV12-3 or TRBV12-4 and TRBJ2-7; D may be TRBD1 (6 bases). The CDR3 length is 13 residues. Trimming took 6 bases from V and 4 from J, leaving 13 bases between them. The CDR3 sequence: CASSYREAYEQYF. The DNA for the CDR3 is TGTGCCAGCAGCTACAGGGAAGCTTACGAGCAGTACTTC.

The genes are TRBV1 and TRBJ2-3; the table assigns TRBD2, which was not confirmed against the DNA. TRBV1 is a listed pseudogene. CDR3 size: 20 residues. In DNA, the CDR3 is TGCACCAGCAGCCTGGCTACTAGCGGGGGGCCTTATGGCAGCACAGATACGCAGTATTTT. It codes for CTSSLATSGGPYGSTDTQYF.

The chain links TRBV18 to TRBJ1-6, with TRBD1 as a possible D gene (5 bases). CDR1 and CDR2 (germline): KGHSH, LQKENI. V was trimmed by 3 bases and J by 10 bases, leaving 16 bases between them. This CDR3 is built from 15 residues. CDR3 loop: CASSPRREAGSPLHF. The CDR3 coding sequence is TGTGCCAGCTCACCCCGCAGGGAAGCGGGCTCACCCCTCCACTTT.